Below, one T cell receptor (beta chain) is given with its context. The data derive from a study of blood T cell repertoires in COVID-19. Study context: Researchers got acute and convalescent COVID-19 samples from the United States, Italy and Spain.

Using immunoSEQ multiplex PCR, the repertoire was profiled, and TCRdb retains in-frame clones only, with some absent. Among 150,000 to 200,000 clones listed, around 80% were seen once. Trimming took 4 bases from V and 1 from J, leaving 10 bases between them. The CDR3 loop spans 14 amino acids. Germline CDR1 MGHRA, CDR2 YSYEKL. The sample comprised peripheral blood. This TCR was recovered from a woman in her seventies with COVID-19, enrolled during active disease. The chain recombines TRBV4-1 with TRBJ2-5; perhaps TRBD2 as D (5 bases). CDR3 residues: CASSPIGIQETQYF. The CDR3 DNA follows: TGCGCCAGCAGCCCGATCGGGATCCAAGAGACCCAGTACTTC.